Presented here are 14 T cell receptor beta chains from one specimen sequenced in a study of blood T cell repertoires in COVID-19. Assay: immunoSEQ multiplex PCR; the TCRdb copy retains only in-frame clones and omits some. The table lists about 110,000 clones, about 88% of them singletons. The sample taken for sequencing was peripheral blood. The receptors here all came from a woman aged 70 to 79 who had recovered from COVID-19.

The rearrangement uses TRBV28 and TRBJ2-3; 8 bases map to TRBD2. V was pared by 5 bases and J by 6 bases, with 13 bases of the junction left unmatched. Germline values: CDR1 MDHEN, CDR2 SYDVKM. There are 16 residues in the CDR3. The CDR3 here is CASSPWGAGAGDTQYF. CDR3 DNA sequence: TGTGCCAGCAGTCCCTGGGGAGCGGGAGCGGGTGATACGCAGTATTTT.

The chain recombines TRBV2 with TRBJ2-7; D perhaps matches TRBD2 (5 bases). V was pared by 5 bases and J by 2 bases, with 13 bases between. CDR3 length: 14 amino acids. The germline gives CDR1 SNHLY, CDR2 FYNNEI. The CDR3 loop reads CASSRGPPPYEQYF. CDR3 sequence (DNA): TGTGCCAGCAGTAGAGGGCCCCCGCCCTACGAGCAGTACTTC.

The chain uses TRBV7-9 and TRBJ2-3; tentative D call: TRBD2 (6 bases). V was trimmed by 7 bases and J by 5 bases, leaving 10 bases between them. This CDR3 contains 12 residues. The germline CDR1 and CDR2 sequences are SEHNR and FQNEAQ (reference sequence). The CDR3 sequence is CASNYGGDTQYF. CDR3 DNA: TGTGCCAGCAACTACGGGGGAGATACGCAGTATTTT.

In this sample, this clone turned up a few times. This rearrangement joins TRBV7-2 to TRBJ2-4; 7 nucleotides match TRBD1. Losses at the gene ends were 4 bases for V and 15 bases for J; bases not matched to a gene: 24. Germline V CDR1 and CDR2: SGHTA, FQGNSA. This CDR3 has 17 amino acids. The CDR3 DNA reads as TGTGCCAGCAGCTCGACCTTGGGGCGGGCAGGGGGTCTTCGCCGGTACTTC. This sequence encodes CASSSTLGRAGGLRRYF.

This clone was seen once. This chain connects TRBV6-6 to TRBJ2-5; 7 bases fit TRBD1. Per germline, CDR1 MNHNY and CDR2 SVGAGI (reference sequence). The junction had 12 bases not matched to a gene; V was cut back by 6 bases and J by 5 bases. This CDR3 is built from 15 residues. DNA of the CDR3: TGTGCCAGCAGAACGAGTGGGACAGATCGGGAGACCCAGTACTTC. Translated, it gives CASRTSGTDRETQYF.

This chain joins TRBV24-1 and TRBJ2-5; TRBD1 matches at 8 bases. The J segment lost 1 base and the V segment lost 6 bases, leaving 6 bases of the junction unmatched. There are 15 residues in the CDR3. The germline V gene has CDR1 KGHDR and CDR2 SFDVKD. CDR3 DNA sequence: TGTGCCACCAGTCTTGGAGGACAGGGCCAAGAGACCCAGTACTTC. This codes for CATSLGGQGQETQYF.

The chain links TRBV20-1 to TRBJ2-3, with 7 positions matching TRBD2. The germline CDR1 and CDR2 sequences are DFQATT and SNEGSKA (reference sequence). The trim removed 3 bases at V and 2 bases at J, leaving 5 bases unmatched. The CDR3 is 14 amino acids. CDR3 nucleotides: TGCAGTGCTAGTAGAAGCGGGAACACAGATACGCAGTATTTT. Protein: CSASRSGNTDTQYF.

The V gene is TRBV7-8, the J gene TRBJ1-2; D possibly corresponds to TRBD1 (5 bases). This CDR3 is 14 amino acids long. The germline V gene encodes CDR1 SGHVS and CDR2 FQNEAQ. Deletions cut 1 base from V and 3 bases from J, with 9 bases between. The CDR3 DNA follows: TGTGCCAGCAGCTTAGGCAGGGCTGACTATGGCTACACCTTC. Amino acids: CASSLGRADYGYTF.

The V gene is TRBV30, the J gene TRBJ2-1; TRBD2 agrees at 12 bases. This CDR3 has 14 amino acids. V lost 4 bases, J lost 6 bases, and 4 bases stayed unmatched. Germline lookup yields CDR1 GTSNPN and CDR2 SVGIG (reference sequence). The CDR3 DNA sequence: TGTGCCTGGACTAGCGGGAGGGCCGGCAATGAGCAGTTCTTC. Its translation: CAWTSGRAGNEQFF.

In its sample, this clone was seen once. The V and J genes are TRBV18 and TRBJ2-1; maybe TRBD2 (6 bases). V gave up 4 bases and J gave up 3 bases, with 13 bases separating them. Germline loops: CDR1 KGHSH, CDR2 LQKENI. The CDR3 has 15 residues. CDR3 in DNA: TGTGCCAGCTCACAGGCGGGGAACCTCTACAATGAGCAGTTCTTC. Its protein is CASSQAGNLYNEQFF.

The chain links TRBV7-3 to TRBJ2-1; 10 bases fit TRBD2. This CDR3 has 17 residues. The V and J ends lost 2 bases and 7 bases, in that order; junction bases with no gene match: 11. Germline V gene sequence: CDR1 SGHTA, CDR2 FQGTGA. The CDR3 sequence: CASSLAPGSGGANEQFF. CDR3 in DNA: TGTGCCAGCAGCTTAGCCCCGGGGAGCGGGGGGGCAAATGAGCAGTTCTTC.

The genes are TRBV19 and TRBJ2-4; 8 nucleotides match TRBD2. This CDR3 has 16 residues. J was trimmed by 3 bases and V by 4 bases; bases with no gene match: 8. Germline lookup yields CDR1 LNHDA and CDR2 SQIVND (reference sequence). DNA for the CDR3: TGTGCCAGTAGTACCCCCGGGGGGGTAGACAAAAACATTCAGTACTTC. Its translation: CASSTPGGVDKNIQYF.

The gene calls are TRBV27 and TRBJ2-1; D is uncertain. CDR1 is MNHEY and CDR2 is SMNVEV in the germline V gene (reference sequence). V was clipped by 6 bases and J by 8 bases, with 14 bases between them. CDR3 length equals 13 residues. The CDR3: CASSLSAPYEQFF. CDR3 DNA: TGTGCCAGCAGCCTATCCGCCCCGTATGAGCAGTTCTTC.

The rearrangement uses TRBV25-1 and TRBJ2-2; maybe TRBD2 (5 bases). Deletions cut 6 bases from V and 2 bases from J, with 10 bases between. Germline CDR1 MGHDK, CDR2 SYGVNS. The CDR3 runs 14 residues. The chain's CDR3 is CASSDGLNTGELFF. CDR3 coding DNA: TGTGCCAGCAGCGACGGACTTAACACCGGGGAGCTGTTTTTT.